This T cell receptor (beta chain) was documented in a study of blood T cell repertoires in COVID-19. Whole-study context: The United States, Italy and Spain provided the acute and convalescent COVID-19 samples. The cDNA or gDNA used as material had been derived from T cells, B-cell-depleted T cells, or PBMCs.

This clone was seen once. Per germline, CDR1 GTSNPN and CDR2 SVGIG (reference sequence). This CDR3 region has 13 residues. Deletions cut 1 base from V and 3 bases from J, with 10 bases between. In the original analysis: Amplification with reference gene primers provided the estimates of nucleated cell counts. Method: immunoSEQ multiplex PCR; TCRdb's copy keeps in-frame clones and lacks some. Clonal size and the V and J genes are those of that table, whereas D and trimming came from the DNA. The sample consists of about 260,000 clones, 85% to 90% of them appearing once. Enrollment of patients from Seattle took place during active infection, with longitudinal follow-up.

Input material: peripheral blood. J is TRBJ2-7 and V is TRBV30; D is possibly TRBD2 (5 bases). The TCR originated in a woman in her 30s with COVID-19, enrolled during active disease. CDR3 sequence (DNA): TGTGCCTGGAGTGAAGGGAGACTCTACGAGCAGTACTTC. Its protein product is CAWSEGRLYEQYF.